This TCR beta chain was sequenced in a study of Ad26.COV2.S vaccination and SARS-CoV-2 variants. The data were produced by immunoSEQ multiplex PCR, yet TCRdb's version contains in-frame clones alone and is incomplete. The table records 250,000 or so clones, around 90% of them present only once. Per the germline V gene, CDR1 is MNHNY and CDR2 is SVGAGI (reference sequence). CDR3 size: 13 residues. Trimming at V came to 8 bases and at J to 3 bases, leaving 6 bases not matched to a gene. Remarks on this clone: Antigen specificity is unknown.

Specified treatment: 15 to 20 received Ad26.COV2.S at low or high dose, single or two shots; several received placebo; per-sample allocation not given. Following the first vaccine or placebo injection, samples were taken on day 63. General study points: Compared with placebo recipients, vaccine recipients had higher spike-specific TCR breadth.

The sequenced sample was peripheral blood, obtained in a trial of Ad26.COV2.S vaccine versus placebo. V and J are TRBV6-6 and TRBJ2-7, with 8 bases fitting TRBD1. The TCR sequence derives from a person aged 18-60 years who received the Ad26.COV2.S COVID-19 vaccine or a placebo. In nucleotides, the CDR3 is TGTGCCAGCCGGACAGGGACAGGCTACGAGCAGTACGTC. Protein product: CASRTGTGYEQYV.